Described below is a single TCR beta chain sequence and its context. This clonotype was counted a few times. There is no known antigen for this receptor. Base-call qualities are not available, and no considerably larger clone is one nucleotide away. This sample is drawn from a study of response to subunit inactivated influenza vaccine (dated 2018 in TCRdb). For context, the study as a whole: Deep quantitative T cell receptor repertoire profiling was used in the study to track responses to a trivalent subunit inactivated influenza vaccine.

The protocol used for the library was RT-PCR. Sequenced using an Illumina HiSeq 2500. The raw public data were reprocessed by TCRdb itself: fastp quality trimming at Q25, MiXCR clonotype calling, in-frame beta chains only. Every distinct CDR3 protein forms one entry, paired with its most common genes and DNA. The sample table shows hundreds of thousands of distinct CDR3 sequences, and more than 15% are seen once. Together, the top ten hold 2.5% to 3.5% of the sample. The study at large found these results: The authors proposed that each seasonal influenza vaccination may bring in only a limited number of new T cells.

This TCR came from a man aged 50-75 years who received an inactivated influenza vaccine. Donor details come from another sample of the same person, matched by shared clones. Sequencing used CD4+ T cells sorted from PBMCs, obtained around 25 months after vaccination.

The sequence in DNA is TGTGCCACCAGACTAGCGGGACACTACGAGCAGTACTTC. This encodes CATRLAGHYEQYF. The rearrangement joined TRBV25-1 to TRBJ2-7; TRBD2 matches 11 bases in the middle. Trimming removed 10 bases from V and 3 bases from J; the gene matches leave 5 bases unexplained. As encoded in the germline V gene, CDR1 is MGHDK while CDR2 is SYGVNS. The CDR3 numbers 13 residues from cysteine through phenylalanine. Only the CDR3 region is kept as DNA, spanning 39 bases read in frame from base 1.